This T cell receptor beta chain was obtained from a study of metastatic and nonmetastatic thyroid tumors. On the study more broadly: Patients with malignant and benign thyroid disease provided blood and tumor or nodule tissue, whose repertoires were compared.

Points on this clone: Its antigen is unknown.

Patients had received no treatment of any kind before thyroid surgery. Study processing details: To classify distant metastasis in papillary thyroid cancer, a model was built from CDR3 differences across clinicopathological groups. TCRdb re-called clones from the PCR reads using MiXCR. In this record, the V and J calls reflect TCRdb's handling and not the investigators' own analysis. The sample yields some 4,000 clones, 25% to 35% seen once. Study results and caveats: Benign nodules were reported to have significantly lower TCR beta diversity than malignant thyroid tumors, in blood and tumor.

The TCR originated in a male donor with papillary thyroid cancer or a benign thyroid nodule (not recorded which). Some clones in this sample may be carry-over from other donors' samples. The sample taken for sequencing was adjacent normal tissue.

The CDR3 DNA sequence: TGTGCCACCAGTGACCCAGGGGATATCGACTATGGCTACACCTTC. Its protein is CATSDPGDIDYGYTF. The gene calls are TRBV24-1 and TRBJ1-2; D perhaps matches TRBD1 (6 bases). Between the trimmed V and J ends, which lost 4 bases and 3 bases, there was a span of 14 bases. Germline V CDR1 and CDR2: KGHDR, SFDVKD. The CDR3 totals 15 residues.